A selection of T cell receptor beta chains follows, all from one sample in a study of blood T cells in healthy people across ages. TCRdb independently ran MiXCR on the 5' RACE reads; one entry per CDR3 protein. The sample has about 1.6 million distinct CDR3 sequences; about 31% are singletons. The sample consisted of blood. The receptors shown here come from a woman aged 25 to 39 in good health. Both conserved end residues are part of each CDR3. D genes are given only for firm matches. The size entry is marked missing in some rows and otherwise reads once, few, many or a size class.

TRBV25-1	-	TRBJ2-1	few	TGTGCCAGCAGTGAATCGCTCCCTCACAGTTTTCAGTTCTTC	CASSESLPHSFQFF
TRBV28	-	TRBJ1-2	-	TGTGCCAGCAACGATAGGGCCGTGGTCAGGGGCTACACCTTC	CASNDRAVVRGYTF
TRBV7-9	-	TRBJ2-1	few	TGTGCCAGCAGCCTAGGGGCTGAAACCAATGAGCAGTTCTTC	CASSLGAETNEQFF
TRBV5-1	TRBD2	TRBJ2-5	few	TGCGCCAGCAGCTTGCGGGGGGGCATGGAGGAGACCCAGTACTTC	CASSLRGGMEETQYF
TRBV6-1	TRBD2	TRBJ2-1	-	TGTGCCAGCAGTACGAGGGCTAGCGGGGGTTACAATGAGCAGTTCTTC	CASSTRASGGYNEQFF
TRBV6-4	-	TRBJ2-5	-	TGTGCCACCCACTTCAGGACCCAAGAGACCCAGTACTTC	CATHFRTQETQYF
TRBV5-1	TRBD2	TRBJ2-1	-	TGCGCCAGCAGCTTCGTCTTCCGGGGGGGCAATGACAACAATGAGCAGTTCTTC	CASSFVFRGGNDNNEQFF
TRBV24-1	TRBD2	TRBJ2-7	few	TGTGCCACCAGCGGTCTATCGGGAGCGGGAGCGTACGAGCAGTACTTC	CATSGLSGAGAYEQYF
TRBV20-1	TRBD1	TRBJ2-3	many	TGCAGTGCTAGGGACCCGGGACAGGGAAGCACAGATACGCAGTATTTT	CSARDPGQGSTDTQYF
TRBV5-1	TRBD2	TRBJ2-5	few	TGCGCCAGCAGCCCTGGACTAGCGGGAGCTTCGGAGACCCAGTACTTC	CASSPGLAGASETQYF
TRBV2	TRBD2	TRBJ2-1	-	TGTGCCAGGGGGCTTAAGCGGGGCCCCTACAATGAGCAGTTCTTC	CARGLKRGPYNEQFF
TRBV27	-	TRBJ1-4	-	TGTGCCAGCAGCAGACGGACAGACTCTAATGAAAAACTGTTTTTT	CASSRRTDSNEKLFF
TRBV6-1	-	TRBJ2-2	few	TGTGCCAGCAGAGTCATGGAACAGGGCACCGGGGAGCTGTTTTTT	CASRVMEQGTGELFF
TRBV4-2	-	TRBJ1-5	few	TGTGCTAGCAGCCCTTTCCTGAATAGCAATCAGCCCCAGCATTTT	CASSPFLNSNQPQHF
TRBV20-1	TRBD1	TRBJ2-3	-	TGCAGTGCTAAGGGGGCGGGAGATACGCAGTATTTT	CSAKGAGDTQYF
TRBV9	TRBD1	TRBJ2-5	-	TGTGCCAGCAGCTCCGGGCGACAGGGTAGCGCCGAGACCCAGTACTTC	CASSSGRQGSAETQYF
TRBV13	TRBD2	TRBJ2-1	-	TGTGCCAGCAGCTTAGCAGGACTAGCGGACTTTTACAATGAGCAGTTCTTC	CASSLAGLADFYNEQFF
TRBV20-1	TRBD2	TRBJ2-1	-	TGCAGTGCCGCCCCGGCGGGGGGCAATGAGCAGTTCTTC	CSAAPAGGNEQFF
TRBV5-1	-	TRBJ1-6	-	TGCGCCAGCAGCGAGACCGGGACAAAGAGCTCCTATAATTCACCCCTCCACTTT	CASSETGTKSSYNSPLHF
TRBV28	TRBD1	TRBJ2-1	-	TGTGCCAGCAGTTTATCCGGACAGGGGAAGCACAATGAGCAGTTCTTC	CASSLSGQGKHNEQFF
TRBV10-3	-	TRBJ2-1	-	TGTGCCATCAGTGAGTTGGGACTCGCTGCCAATGAGCAGTTCTTC	CAISELGLAANEQFF
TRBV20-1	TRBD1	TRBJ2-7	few	TGCAGTGCACCGCCGGGACAGGACCCCTACGAGCAGTACTTC	CSAPPGQDPYEQYF
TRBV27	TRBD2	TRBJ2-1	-	TGTGCCAGCAGTTCACCGGGACTAAGGTACAATGAGCAGTTCTTC	CASSSPGLRYNEQFF
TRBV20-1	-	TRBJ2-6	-	TGCAGTGCTAGAGGTAGCGTCTCCGGGGCCAACGTCCTGACTTTC	CSARGSVSGANVLTF
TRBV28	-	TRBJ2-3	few	TGTGCCAGCAGTTTCGCAATAGATACGCAGTATTTT	CASSFAIDTQYF
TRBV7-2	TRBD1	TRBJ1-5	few	TGTGCCAGCAGCTCCGATGACAGGGTCCAGCATTTT	CASSSDDRVQHF
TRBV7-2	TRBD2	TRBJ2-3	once	TGTGCCAGCAGCTTGATTCCGGGACTAGCGAGATTGGCAGATACGCAGTATTTT	CASSLIPGLARLADTQYF
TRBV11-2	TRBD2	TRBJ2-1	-	TGTGCCAGCAGCTTCCTAGGGACTAGCAATAATGAGCAGTTCTTC	CASSFLGTSNNEQFF
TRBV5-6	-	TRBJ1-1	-	TGTGCCAGCAGCGCCAAGACAGACGCTGAAGCTTTCTTT	CASSAKTDAEAFF
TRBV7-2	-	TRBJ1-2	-	TGTGCCAGCAGCCACGCAAAGGGGAGCTATGGCTACACCTTC	CASSHAKGSYGYTF
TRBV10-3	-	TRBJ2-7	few	TGTGCCATCAGTGAGCGGGCGGCAGGATCATCCTACGAGCAGTACTTC	CAISERAAGSSYEQYF
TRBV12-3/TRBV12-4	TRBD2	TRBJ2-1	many	TGTGCCAGCAGTTTCCTGTTAGCGGGAGCTCATGAGCAGTTCTTC	CASSFLLAGAHEQFF
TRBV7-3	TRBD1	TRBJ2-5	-	TGTGCCAGCAGCATAACAGGGGGGCAAGAGACCCAGTACTTC	CASSITGGQETQYF
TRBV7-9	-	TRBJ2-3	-	TGTGCCAGCAGCCCTCTACGAGGGATCGGGGCGCAGTATTTT	CASSPLRGIGAQYF
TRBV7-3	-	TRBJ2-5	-	TGTGCCAGCAGCTTAATCCCCGCGGGTCAAGAGACCCAGTACTTC	CASSLIPAGQETQYF
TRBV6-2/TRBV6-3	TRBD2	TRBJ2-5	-	TGTGCCAGCAGTTACGCCAGGGACTACTCGGAGACCCAGTACTTC	CASSYARDYSETQYF
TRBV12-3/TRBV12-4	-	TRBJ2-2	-	TGTGCCAGCAGTTTTGGGGCGAGCGGGGAGCTGTTTTTT	CASSFGASGELFF
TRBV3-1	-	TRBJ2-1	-	TGTGCCAGCAGCAGATCGGGCCGGAGGGGGGGAAGAATCGATGAGCAGTTCTTC	CASSRSGRRGGRIDEQFF
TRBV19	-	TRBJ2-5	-	TGTGCCAGTAGTATTGGGCCCCGGGCCGAAGAGACCCAGTACTTC	CASSIGPRAEETQYF
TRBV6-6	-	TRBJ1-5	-	TGTGCCAGCAGCTCGGGACTCGTAAACAATCAGCCCCAGCATTTT	CASSSGLVNNQPQHF
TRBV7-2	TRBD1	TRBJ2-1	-	TGTGCCAGCAGCTCGACCCCATGCGACAGGGGGCATCCCCATGAGCAGTTCTTC	CASSSTPCDRGHPHEQFF
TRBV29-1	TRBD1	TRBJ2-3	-	TGCAGCGTCGACCCGATACAGGGGTTGGGCACAGATACGCAGTATTTT	CSVDPIQGLGTDTQYF
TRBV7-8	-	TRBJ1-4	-	TGTGCCAGCAGCTTAGCTGGGGGTATTAATGAAAAACTGTTTTTT	CASSLAGGINEKLFF
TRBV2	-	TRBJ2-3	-	TGTGCCAGCAGTGATCCCCTAGGGGGCACAGATACGCAGTATTTT	CASSDPLGGTDTQYF
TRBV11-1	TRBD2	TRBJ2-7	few	TGTACCAGCAGCAGACCGGGACCCACTCTAGGACTAGATTGGGAGCAGTACTTC	CTSSRPGPTLGLDWEQYF
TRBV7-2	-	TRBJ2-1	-	TGTGCCAGCAGCCTGGGAGGTAGCGGAGGCTCCTACAATGAGCAGTTCTTC	CASSLGGSGGSYNEQFF
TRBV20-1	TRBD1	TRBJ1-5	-	TGCAGTGCTAGAGACCCTAGACAGGGCACAAATCAGCCCCAGCATTTT	CSARDPRQGTNQPQHF
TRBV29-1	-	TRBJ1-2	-	TGCAGCGTTGATTTTTTTCTGGGTGGCTACACCTTC	CSVDFFLGGYTF
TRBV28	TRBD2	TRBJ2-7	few	TGTGCCAGCAGTCCCCAGAGACTAGCGGGAGGTGGGGAGCAGTACTTC	CASSPQRLAGGGEQYF
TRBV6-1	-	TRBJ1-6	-	TGTGCCAGCAGACAGAACGCTGAGGGGCGGAATTCACCCCTCCACTTT	CASRQNAEGRNSPLHF
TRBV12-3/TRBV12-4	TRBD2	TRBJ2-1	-	TGTACCAGCAGGGGTCTAGCGGGAGGGAATACCCACATCTCCTACAATGAGCAGTTCTTC	CTSRGLAGGNTHISYNEQFF
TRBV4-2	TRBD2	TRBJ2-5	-	TGTGCCAGCAGCCAAGAGGGTAGCGGGGGGGCGAAGGAGACCCAGTACTTC	CASSQEGSGGAKETQYF